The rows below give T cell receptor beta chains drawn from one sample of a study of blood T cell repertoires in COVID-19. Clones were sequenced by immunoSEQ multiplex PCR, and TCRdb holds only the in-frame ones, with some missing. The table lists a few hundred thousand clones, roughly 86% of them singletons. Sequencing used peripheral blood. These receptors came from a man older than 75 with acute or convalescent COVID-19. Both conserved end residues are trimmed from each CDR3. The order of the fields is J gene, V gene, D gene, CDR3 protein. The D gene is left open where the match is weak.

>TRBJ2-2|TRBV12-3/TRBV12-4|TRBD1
ASTTGGPGELF
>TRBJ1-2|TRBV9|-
ASSVVSGIDSYGYT
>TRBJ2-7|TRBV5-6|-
ASSLKTTDYEQY
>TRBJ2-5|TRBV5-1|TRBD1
ASSPGQGRRETQY
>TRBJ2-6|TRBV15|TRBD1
ATSKLGGRGHSGANVLT
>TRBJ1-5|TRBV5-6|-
ASSAGPWGNQPQH
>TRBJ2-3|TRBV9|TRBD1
ASTRTPGTGMDTQY
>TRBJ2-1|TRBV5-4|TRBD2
ASSLVATSDNNEQF
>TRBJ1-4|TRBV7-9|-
ASSLDITSPGEKLF
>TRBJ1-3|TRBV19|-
ASLGNTIY
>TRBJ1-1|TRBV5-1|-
ASSLVPLTTGGSEAF
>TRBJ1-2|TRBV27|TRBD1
ASSLQGAVGYT
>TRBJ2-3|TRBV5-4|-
ASSLSPGTDTQY
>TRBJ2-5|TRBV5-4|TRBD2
ASSLVIAGGVETQY
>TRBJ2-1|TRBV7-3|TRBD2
ASSVGVLAGEKQF
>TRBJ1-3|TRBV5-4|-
ASSAAGGGNTIY
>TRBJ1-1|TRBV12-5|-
ASGFGDTPNTEAF
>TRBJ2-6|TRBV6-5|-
ASSHKGTGANVLT
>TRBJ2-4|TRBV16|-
ASSQRQGLAKNIQY
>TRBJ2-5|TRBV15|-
ATSRDLGRQETQY
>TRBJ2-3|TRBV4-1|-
ASSQELVDTQY
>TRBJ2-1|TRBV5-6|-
ASSSGPIAGNEQF
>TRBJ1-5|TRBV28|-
ASSFPQGRQPQH
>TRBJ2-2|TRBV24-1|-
ATRKEVGELF
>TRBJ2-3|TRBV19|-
ASRSRGGTDTQY
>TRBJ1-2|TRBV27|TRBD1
ASRPTGGPGGYT
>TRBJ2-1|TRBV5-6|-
ASSLHDEQF
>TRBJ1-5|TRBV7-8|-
ASSPGLSSNQPQH
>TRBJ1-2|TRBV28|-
ASSTPPVNYT
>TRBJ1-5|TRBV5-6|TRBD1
ASSLEGQGNQPQH
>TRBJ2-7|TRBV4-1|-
ASSSQMGGYEQY